A selection of T cell receptor beta chains follows, all from one sample in a study of T cell changes during pregnancy in multiple sclerosis. Assay used: immunoSEQ multiplex PCR; TCRdb lists only in-frame clones, some missing. This sample yields 64,000 or so clones, of which about 92% are seen a single time; under 2.5% belongs to the top ten. The sample consisted of peripheral blood, taken in the first trimester of pregnancy. These receptors originate from a female donor with multiple sclerosis, enrolled in a pregnancy study. CDR3s include the opening cysteine and the closing phenylalanine or tryptophan. A D gene is named only where the DNA matches it firmly. Size is stated for part of the rows, as once, few or many counts, or as a class when the clone is expanded.

J gene | D gene | clone size | V gene | CDR3 DNA | CDR3 protein
TRBJ2-7 | . | . | TRBV27 | TGTGCCAGCAGTTATGGACTGGGTGACTACGAGCAGTACTTC | CASSYGLGDYEQYF
TRBJ2-7 | TRBD1 | . | TRBV7-9 | TGTGCCAGCGGACCCCAGGGACAGCCTTCCCCAAAGGGGTACGAGCAGTACTTC | CASGPQGQPSPKGYEQYF
TRBJ1-4 | TRBD1 | . | TRBV5-1 | TGCGCCAGCAGTAGGACAGGGGGCTATGAAAAACTGTTTTTT | CASSRTGGYEKLFF
TRBJ2-3 | TRBD2 | . | TRBV30 | TGTGCCTGGAGCTTAGCGGGGAACACAGATACGCAGTATTTT | CAWSLAGNTDTQYF
TRBJ2-7 | . | . | TRBV6-5 | TGTGCCAGCAGTTACGCGTACGGAGGGCACTACGAGCAGTACTTC | CASSYAYGGHYEQYF
TRBJ2-1 | . | . | TRBV6-5 | TGTGCCAGCAGGATCGGAGAGTTAGCCTACAATGAGCAGTTCTTC | CASRIGELAYNEQFF
TRBJ2-7 | . | . | TRBV9 | TGTGCCAGCAGCGTAGTAGACTCCTACGAGCAGTACTTC | CASSVVDSYEQYF
TRBJ2-1 | TRBD2 | . | TRBV25-1 | TGTGCCAGCAGTACCAATAGCGGGTTCTCCTACAATGAGCAGTTCTTC | CASSTNSGFSYNEQFF
TRBJ2-1 | . | . | TRBV7-9 | TGTGCCAGCAGTCGGACTAACTTTAACAATGAGCAGTTCTTC | CASSRTNFNNEQFF
TRBJ2-3 | . | once | TRBV5-4 | TGTGCCAGCAGCTCCGACAGAAGCACAGATACGCAGTATTTT | CASSSDRSTDTQYF
TRBJ2-5 | . | . | TRBV11-2 | TGTGCCAGCAGCTTAGATCCCGTGCGAGCTGGAGAGACCCAGTACTTC | CASSLDPVRAGETQYF
TRBJ2-3 | . | . | TRBV12-5 | TGTGCTAGTGGTTTGAGTAGCACGGGCACAGATACGCAGTATTTT | CASGLSSTGTDTQYF
TRBJ1-1 | . | few | TRBV20-1 | TGCAGTGCGGTGGACAGTCTCAGGGCTTTCTTT | CSAVDSLRAFF
TRBJ2-3 | TRBD2 | . | TRBV5-1 | TGCGCCAGCAGAGGGACTAGCGGGAGTGCAGATACGCAGTATTTT | CASRGTSGSADTQYF
TRBJ2-7 | TRBD2 | . | TRBV28 | TGTGCCAGCAGCCGATTCGGTGTGGGCGGGAGGGGTCCCTACGAGCAGTACTTC | CASSRFGVGGRGPYEQYF
TRBJ2-5 | TRBD2 | . | TRBV9 | TGTGCCAGCAGCGTAGAGGGCGGGAGCAGGGAGACCCAGTACTTC | CASSVEGGSRETQYF